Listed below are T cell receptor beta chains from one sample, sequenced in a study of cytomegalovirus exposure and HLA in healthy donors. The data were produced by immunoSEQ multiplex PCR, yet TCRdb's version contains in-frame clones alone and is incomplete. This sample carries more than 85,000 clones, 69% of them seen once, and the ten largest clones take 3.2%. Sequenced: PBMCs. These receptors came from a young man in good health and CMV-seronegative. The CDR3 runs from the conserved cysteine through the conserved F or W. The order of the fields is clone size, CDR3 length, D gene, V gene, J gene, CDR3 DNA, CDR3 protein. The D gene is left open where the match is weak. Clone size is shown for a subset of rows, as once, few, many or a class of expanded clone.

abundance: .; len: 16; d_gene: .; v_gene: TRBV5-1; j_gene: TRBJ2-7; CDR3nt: TGCGCCAGCAGCTGGGATGGTGGGCAGGGGACCTACGAGCAGTACTTC; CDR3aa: CASSWDGGQGTYEQYF
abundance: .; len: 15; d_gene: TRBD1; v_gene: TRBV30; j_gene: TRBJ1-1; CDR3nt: TGTGCCTGCCGACGGACAGGGTCGTATCAGGCTGAAGCTTTCTTT; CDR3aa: CACRRTGSYQAEAFF
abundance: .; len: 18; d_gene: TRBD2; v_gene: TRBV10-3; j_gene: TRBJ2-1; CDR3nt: TGTGCCATCAGTGAGTCGCGGGGGAAAAGATTCTCCTACAATGAGCAGTTCTTC; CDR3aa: CAISESRGKRFSYNEQFF
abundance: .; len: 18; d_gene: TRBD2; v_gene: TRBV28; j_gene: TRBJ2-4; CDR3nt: TGTGCCAGCAGTTCCCCCGGACTAGCGGGGTCCCTCAAAAACATTCAGTACTTC; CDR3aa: CASSSPGLAGSLKNIQYF
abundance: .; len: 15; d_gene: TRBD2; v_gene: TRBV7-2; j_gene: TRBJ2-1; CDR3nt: TGTGCCAGCAGCTTAGGGGCTAGCGGGAGGGTCAAGCAGTTCTTC; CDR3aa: CASSLGASGRVKQFF
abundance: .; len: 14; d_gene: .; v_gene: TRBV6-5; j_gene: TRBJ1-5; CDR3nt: TGTGCCAGCAGTTACGTTTATAGCAATCAGCCCCAGCATTTT; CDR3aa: CASSYVYSNQPQHF
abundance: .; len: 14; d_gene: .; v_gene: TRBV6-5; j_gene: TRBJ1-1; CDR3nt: TGTGCCAGCAGTCCTCTCAGGGGGAACACTGAAGCTTTCTTT; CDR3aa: CASSPLRGNTEAFF
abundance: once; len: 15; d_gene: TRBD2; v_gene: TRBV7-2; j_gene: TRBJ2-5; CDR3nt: TGTGCCAGCAGCGTCGGGACTAGCCTCCAAGAGACCCAGTACTTC; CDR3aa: CASSVGTSLQETQYF
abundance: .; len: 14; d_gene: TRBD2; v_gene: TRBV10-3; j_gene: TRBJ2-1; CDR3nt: TGTGCCATCAAGGAGCGGGAACTGGAGGATGAGCAGTTCTTC; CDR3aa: CAIKERELEDEQFF
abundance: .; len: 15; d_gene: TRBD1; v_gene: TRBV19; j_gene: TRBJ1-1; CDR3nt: TGTGCCAGTACCTACTCCCGACAGGGGTTTACTGAAGCTTTCTTT; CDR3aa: CASTYSRQGFTEAFF
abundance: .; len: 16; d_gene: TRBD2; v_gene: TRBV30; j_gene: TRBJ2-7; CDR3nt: TGTGCCTGGAGTGTACAGTTTGGACTAGCGGGAGCTAAGCAGTACTTC; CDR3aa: CAWSVQFGLAGAKQYF
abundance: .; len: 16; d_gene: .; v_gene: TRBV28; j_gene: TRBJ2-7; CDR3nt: TGTGCCAGCACCCCGGCCGATACACTAATCTCCTACGAGCAGTACTTC; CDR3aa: CASTPADTLISYEQYF
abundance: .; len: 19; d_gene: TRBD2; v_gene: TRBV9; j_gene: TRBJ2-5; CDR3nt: TGTGCCAGCAGCGTAGCTGCTTGGTCGGGTAGCGGGAGTGAAGAGACCCAGTACTTC; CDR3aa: CASSVAAWSGSGSEETQYF
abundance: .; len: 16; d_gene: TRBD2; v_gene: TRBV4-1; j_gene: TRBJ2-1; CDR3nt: TGCGCCAGCAGCCAGGGGACTAGCGGAGCTGGCAATGAGCAGTTCTTC; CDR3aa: CASSQGTSGAGNEQFF
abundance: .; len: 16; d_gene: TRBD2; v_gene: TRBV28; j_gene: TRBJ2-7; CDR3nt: TGTGCCAGCAGCCAACTGACTAGCGGGATTACCTACGAGCAGTACTTC; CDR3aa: CASSQLTSGITYEQYF
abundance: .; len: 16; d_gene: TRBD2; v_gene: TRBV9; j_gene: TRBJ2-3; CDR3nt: TGTGCCAGCAGCGACGGACTAGCGGGAGAAACAGATACGCAGTATTTT; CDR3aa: CASSDGLAGETDTQYF
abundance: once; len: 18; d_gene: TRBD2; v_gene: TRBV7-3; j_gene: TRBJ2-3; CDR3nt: TGTGCCAGCAGCTTAACTGGGGAGGGGCCTAGCGGGACCGATACGCAGTATTTT; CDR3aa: CASSLTGEGPSGTDTQYF
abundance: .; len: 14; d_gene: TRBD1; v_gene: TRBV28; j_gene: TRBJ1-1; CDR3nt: TGTGCCAGCAGTTCGGGACAGGGGGATACTGAAGCTTTCTTT; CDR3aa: CASSSGQGDTEAFF
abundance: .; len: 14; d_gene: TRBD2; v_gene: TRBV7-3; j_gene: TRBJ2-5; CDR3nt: TGTGCCAGCAGCGTCCTGGGAGGGGAAGAGACCCAGTACTTC; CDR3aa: CASSVLGGEETQYF
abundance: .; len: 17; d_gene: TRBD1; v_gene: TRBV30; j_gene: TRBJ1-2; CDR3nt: TGTGCCTGGAGTGTACGCGGGACAGGGTTTTTGGGCTATGGCTACACCTTC; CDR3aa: CAWSVRGTGFLGYGYTF
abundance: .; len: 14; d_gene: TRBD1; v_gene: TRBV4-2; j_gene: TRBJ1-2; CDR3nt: TGTGCCAGCAGCCTTAGCGGACAGGGTGATGGCTACACCTTC; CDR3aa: CASSLSGQGDGYTF
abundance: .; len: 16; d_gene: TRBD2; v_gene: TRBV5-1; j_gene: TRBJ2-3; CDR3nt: TGCGCCAGCAGCTTATACTCTAGCGGATCCACAGATACGCAGTATTTT; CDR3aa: CASSLYSSGSTDTQYF
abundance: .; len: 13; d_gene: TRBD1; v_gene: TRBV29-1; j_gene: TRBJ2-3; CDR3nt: TGCAGCGCCCTAAAGGGGGCCCCAGATACGCAGTATTTT; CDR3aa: CSALKGAPDTQYF
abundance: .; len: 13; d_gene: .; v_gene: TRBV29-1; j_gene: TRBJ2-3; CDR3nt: TGCAGCGTGGCGGGGGCACCACCGGCTACGCAGTATTTT; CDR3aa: CSVAGAPPATQYF
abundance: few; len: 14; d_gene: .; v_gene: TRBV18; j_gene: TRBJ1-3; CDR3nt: TGTGCCAGCTCACCAAACCAGGCGGGAAACACCATATATTTT; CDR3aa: CASSPNQAGNTIYF
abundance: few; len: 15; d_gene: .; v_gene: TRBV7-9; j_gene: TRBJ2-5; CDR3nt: TGTGCCAGCAGCTTACAGGAGGCCCTTAAAGAGACCCAGTACTTC; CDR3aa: CASSLQEALKETQYF
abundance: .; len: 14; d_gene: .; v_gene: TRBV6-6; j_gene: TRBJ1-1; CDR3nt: TGTGCCAGCAGCTCTGGACAGAGGAACACTGAAGCTTTCTTT; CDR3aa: CASSSGQRNTEAFF
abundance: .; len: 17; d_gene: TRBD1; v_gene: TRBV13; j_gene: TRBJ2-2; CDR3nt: TGTGCCAGCAGCTTAGGACCGACAGGGTCTTACACCGGGGAGCTGTTTTTT; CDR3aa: CASSLGPTGSYTGELFF